A single sample is the source of the 5 T cell receptor beta chains below, sequenced in a study of early T cells in non-severe SARS-CoV-2 infection. TCRdb reprocessed the 5' RACE reads with MiXCR, giving one entry per CDR3 protein. Of about 89,000 distinct CDR3 sequences in the sample, about 15% were seen once. Sequencing used whole blood. The source of these receptors is an adult who was a healthcare worker with PCR-confirmed SARS-CoV-2 infection or an uninfected control (not recorded which).

This chain joins TRBV30 and TRBJ1-1; 8 bases are shared with TRBD1. The CDR3 is 12 residues long. Trimming took 4 bases from V and 6 from J; bases not matched to a gene: 4. In germline, CDR1 is GTSNPN, CDR2 SVGIG (reference sequence). CDR3 residues: CAWTRGRSEAFF. The CDR3 bases are TGTGCCTGGACCAGGGGGCGATCTGAAGCTTTCTTT.

This clonotype was seen a handful of times. The chain has TRBV7-2 and TRBJ1-3; D possibly corresponds to TRBD1 (5 bases). The CDR3 runs 17 residues. V gave up 4 bases and J gave up 0 bases, with 16 bases separating them. Germline V CDR1 and CDR2: SGHTA, FQGNSA. CDR3 bases: TGTGCCAGCAGCTCATTTCAGGGCCCCCTCTCTGGAAACACCATATATTTT. It is translated as CASSSFQGPLSGNTIYF.

This clonotype was found many times. The chain carries TRBV19 and TRBJ2-3; D unclear. The CDR3 runs to 13 residues. Germline CDR1 is LNHDA and CDR2 is SQIVND (reference sequence). The germline V and J ends were trimmed by 3 bases and 5 bases, with 9 bases remaining between them. The CDR3 protein is CASSMASGDTQYF. The CDR3 DNA sequence: TGTGCCAGTAGTATGGCATCCGGAGATACGCAGTATTTT.

V usage is TRBV20-1 and J usage is TRBJ2-7, with 13 bases fitting TRBD2. The CDR3 runs to 17 residues. Germline CDR1 is DFQATT and CDR2 is SNEGSKA (reference sequence). Trimming cost V 5 bases and J 1 base; bases outside gene matches: 11. The CDR3, as DNA: TGCAGTGCTGTGTGGGAGACTAGCGGGGGGCCTTCCTACGAGCAGTACGTC. It is translated as CSAVWETSGGPSYEQYV.

V gene TRBV2 combines with J gene TRBJ2-5; 13 nucleotides line up with TRBD2. CDR3 length: 15 residues. V shed 9 bases and J 1 base; nucleotides not matched to a gene: 5. The germline V gene has CDR1 SNHLY and CDR2 FYNNEI. The CDR3 loop reads CASPGLAGFQETQYF. As DNA, the CDR3 is TGTGCCAGTCCGGGACTAGCGGGGTTCCAAGAGACCCAGTACTTC. Combining the CDR3 with reference TRBV2 and TRBJ2-5 gives the whole variable domain EPEVTQTPSHQVTQMGQEVILRCVPISNHLYFYWYRQILGQKVEFLVSFYNNEISEKSEIFDDQFSVERPDGSNFTLKIRSTKLEDSAMYFCASPGLAGFQETQYFGPGTRLLVL.